This passage covers 5 T cell receptor beta chains from one sample sequenced in a study of monozygotic twins with inflammatory bowel disease. From the 5' RACE reads, TCRdb lists one entry per CDR3 protein and no DNA. This specimen shows 150,000 to 200,000 distinct CDR3 sequences; the ten leading clones hold roughly 7%. Sequencing was performed on blood. All receptors come from a human donor with ulcerative colitis or Crohn's disease, or a healthy co-twin of an affected twin (not recorded which).

The chain joins TRBV30 to TRBJ2-5; the D call from TCRdb, TRBD1, cannot be confirmed without DNA. Germline values: CDR1 GTSNPN, CDR2 SVGIG (reference sequence). The CDR3 consists of 17 residues. CDR3 sequence reads: CAWRRFPDRFPGETQYF. Using reference TRBV30 and TRBJ2-5 for the parts outside the CDR3, the full variable domain is SQTIHQWPATLVQPVGSPLSLECTVEGTSNPNLYWYRQAAGRGLQLLFYSVGIGQISSEVPQNLSASRPQDRQFILSSKKLLLSDSGFYLCAWRRFPDRFPGETQYFGPGTRLLVL.

The rearrangement links TRBV6-5 to TRBJ2-1. The CDR3 has 16 residues. The germline V gene has CDR1 MNHEY and CDR2 SVGAGI. The CDR3 loop is CASSYSDGVSYNEQFF.

V and J are TRBV7-2 and TRBJ1-6; TCRdb outputs TRBD1, but without DNA this stays unchecked. CDR1 is SGHTA and CDR2 is FQGNSA in the germline V gene. The CDR3 runs 16 residues. CDR3 loop: CASSLNPGSYNSPLHF.

The chain is built from TRBV5-1 and TRBJ2-1; no DNA is available, so the TRBD1 call from TCRdb remains unchecked. The germline gives CDR1 SGHRS, CDR2 YFSETQ. The CDR3 is 15 residues long. CDR3 in amino acids: CASSHDLNPGNAQFF.

The chain combines TRBV13 with TRBJ1-5; TCRdb returns TRBD1, unconfirmable since there is no DNA. The CDR3 consists of 15 residues. The germline CDR1 and CDR2 sequences are PRHDT and FYEKMQ (reference sequence). The CDR3 loop is CASTRGRGRGQPQHF.